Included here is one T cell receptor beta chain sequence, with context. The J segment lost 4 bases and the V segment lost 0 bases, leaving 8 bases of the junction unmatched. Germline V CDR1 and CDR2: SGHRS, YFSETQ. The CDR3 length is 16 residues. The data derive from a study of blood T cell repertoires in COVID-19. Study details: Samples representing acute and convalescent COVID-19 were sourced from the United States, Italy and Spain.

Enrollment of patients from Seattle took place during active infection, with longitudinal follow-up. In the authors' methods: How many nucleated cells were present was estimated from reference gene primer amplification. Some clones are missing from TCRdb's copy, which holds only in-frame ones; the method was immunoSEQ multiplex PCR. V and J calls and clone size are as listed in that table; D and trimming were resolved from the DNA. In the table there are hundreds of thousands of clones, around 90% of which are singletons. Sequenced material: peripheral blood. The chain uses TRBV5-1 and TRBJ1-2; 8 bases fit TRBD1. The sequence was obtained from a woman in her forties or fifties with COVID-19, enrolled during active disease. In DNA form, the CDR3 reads TGCGCCAGCAGCTTGGATGTAGGCGGACAGGGCTATGGCTACACCTTC. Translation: CASSLDVGGQGYGYTF. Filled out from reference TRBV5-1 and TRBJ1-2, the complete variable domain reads KAGVTQTPRYLIKTRGQQVTLSCSPISGHRSVSWYQQTPGQGLQFLFEYFSETQRNKGNFPGRFSGRQFSNSRSEMNVSTLELGDSALYLCASSLDVGGQGYGYTFGSGTRLTVV.